These 26 T cell receptor beta chains share one sample of origin, sequenced in a study of cytomegalovirus exposure and HLA in healthy donors. The PCR contained 60 Vbeta and 13 Jbeta primers. Libraries were prepared by immunoSEQ multiplex PCR; TCRdb keeps only in-frame clonotypes and omits some of them. Counted here are 140,000 or so clones, 65% to 90% occurring once; the ten biggest clones make up approximately 1.1%. Sequencing was carried out using PBMCs. Receptors were obtained from a female donor in good health and CMV-seronegative.

The chain uses TRBV2 and TRBJ2-6; D may be TRBD2 (5 bases). The CDR3 is made up of 15 amino acids. Germline V gives CDR1 SNHLY, CDR2 FYNNEI. V shed 9 bases and J shed 0 bases, with 12 bases lying between them. The DNA of the CDR3 is TGTGCCAGGGGAGCAGGACGCTCTGGGGCCAACGTCCTGACTTTC. Protein product: CARGAGRSGANVLTF.

The V call is TRBV15, the J call TRBJ1-1, with D possibly matching TRBD1 (6 bases). The CDR3 loop spans 14 amino acids. The germline CDR1 and CDR2 sequences are LNHNV and YYDKDF (reference sequence). Trimming cost V 3 bases and J 2 bases, with 10 bases left between them. This chain's CDR3 is CATSSYRENTEAFF. CDR3 sequence (DNA): TGTGCCACCAGCAGTTACAGGGAAAACACTGAAGCTTTCTTT.

The rearrangement joins TRBV25-1 to TRBJ1-1; D unclear. CDR3 length: 13 amino acids. Germline V gene sequence: CDR1 MGHDK, CDR2 SYGVNS. Trimming stripped 5 bases from V and 6 bases from J, with 13 bases between. CDR3 coding DNA: TGTGCCAGCAGTTCGCAGGAACCACCTGAAGCTTTCTTT. It encodes CASSSQEPPEAFF.

This sequence joins TRBV5-4 and TRBJ2-7, with D maybe TRBD1 (6 bases). Trimming took off 0 bases at V and 2 bases at J, with 9 bases between the two ends. CDR3 length: 14 residues. CDR1 is SGHNT, CDR2 YYREEE, per germline (reference sequence). The CDR3 spells CASSLGTVAYEQYF. CDR3 coding DNA: TGTGCCAGCAGCTTGGGGACAGTGGCCTACGAGCAGTACTTC.

V and J are TRBV27 and TRBJ2-2; 10 bases match TRBD2. The length of the CDR3 is 19 residues. With 3 bases clipped from V and 3 bases from J, the junction kept 13 bases outside the gene matches. Germline V gives CDR1 MNHEY, CDR2 SMNVEV (reference sequence). The CDR3 coding sequence is TGTGCCAGCAGTTTTTTCGCCCTAGCGGGAGAGGGGGACACCGGGGAGCTGTTTTTT. Translated: CASSFFALAGEGDTGELFF.

The chain's CDR3 is CATSPDSLNQPQHF. The CDR3 region has the DNA TGTGCCACCAGCCCGGACAGTCTGAATCAGCCCCAGCATTTT. The chain has TRBV15 and TRBJ1-5; TRBD1 is a possible D gene (6 bases). Trimming removed 5 bases from V and 4 bases from J, with 12 bases in between. CDR1 and CDR2 (germline): LNHNV, YYDKDF (reference sequence). The CDR3 consists of 14 residues.

J is TRBJ1-5 and V is TRBV28, with 7 bases matching TRBD1. CDR1 and CDR2 from the germline V gene are MDHEN and SYDVKM. This CDR3 region has 15 residues. Germline trimming cut 3 bases from V and 7 bases from J; bases unmatched to any gene: 9. CDR3 DNA: TGTGCCAGCAGTTTTCTCGACAGGGTAGGCCAGCCCCAGCATTTT. This translates into CASSFLDRVGQPQHF.

This clone was detected once. CDR3 sequence (DNA): TGTGCCAGCAGTTCCTCGACAGGCGAGAGGGCCTACGAGCAGTACTTC. Protein: CASSSSTGERAYEQYF. The gene calls are TRBV2 and TRBJ2-7; a possible D gene is TRBD1 (6 bases). The V gene lost 5 bases and the J gene lost 2 bases, with 19 bases spanning the gap. The CDR3 runs to 16 residues. From germline, CDR1 is SNHLY and CDR2 FYNNEI.

This clone has only a few counts. V is TRBV5-8 and J is TRBJ1-1; the match to TRBD1 covers 8 bases. The CDR3 contains 15 residues. V lost 4 bases to trimming and J lost 4 bases; unmatched junction nucleotides: 9. CDR1 is SGHTS, CDR2 YDEGEE, per germline. CDR3 sequence (DNA): TGTGCCAGCAGCCCCCAACGGACAGGGAGCACTGAAGCTTTCTTT. Translating gives CASSPQRTGSTEAFF.

CDR3 bases: TGTGCCAGCAAAGCAGGAAGTAGGCAAGAGACCCAGTACTTC. Encoded protein: CASKAGSRQETQYF. This chain joins TRBV6-6 and TRBJ2-5, with unresolved D. The CDR3 is 14 amino acids. Trimming took off 7 bases at V and 2 bases at J, with 14 bases between the two ends. The germline V gene encodes CDR1 MNHNY and CDR2 SVGAGI (reference sequence).

This sequence joins TRBV7-3 and TRBJ2-7; no firm D call. Between the trimmed V and J ends, which lost 4 bases and 0 bases, there was a span of 16 bases. The CDR3 is 16 amino acids. Germline values: CDR1 SGHTA, CDR2 FQGTGA. The chain's CDR3 is CASSSPEAFGSYEQYF. CDR3 coding DNA: TGTGCCAGCAGCTCCCCCGAGGCGTTCGGCTCCTACGAGCAGTACTTC.

The rearrangement links TRBV4-1 to TRBJ2-3; perhaps TRBD1 as D (6 bases). The CDR3 extends over 13 amino acids. Germline values: CDR1 MGHRA, CDR2 YSYEKL. V gave up 6 bases and J gave up 3 bases, with 10 bases separating them. CDR3 nucleotide sequence: TGCGCCAGCAGGCCACAGGGAACAGATACGCAGTATTTT. Translation gives CASRPQGTDTQYF.

The V and J genes are TRBV5-4 and TRBJ2-1; 13 positions match TRBD2. Trimming at V came to 3 bases and at J to 2 bases, leaving 2 bases not matched to a gene. The CDR3 is 16 residues long. Germline assignment: CDR1 SGHNT and CDR2 YYREEE (reference sequence). As DNA, the CDR3 is TGTGCCAGCAGCTGGGGGACTAGCGGGACCTACAATGAGCAGTTCTTC. It specifies CASSWGTSGTYNEQFF.

The V call is TRBV6-5, the J call TRBJ1-2, with D unclear. There are 15 residues in the CDR3. Germline CDR1 reads MNHEY; CDR2 reads SVGAGI. With 5 bases removed from V and 8 bases from J, the gap between germline ends came to 21 bases. The CDR3 protein is CASSPEGGPMGGYTF. The CDR3 region has the DNA TGTGCCAGCAGTCCCGAGGGAGGCCCGATGGGGGGCTACACCTTC.

The chain uses TRBV16 and TRBJ1-1, with a weak D call TRBD1 (6 bases). This CDR3 is 13 amino acids long. Trimming shortened V by 4 bases and J by 6 bases, and 12 bases separated the two germline ends. Germline V gene sequence: CDR1 KGHSY, CDR2 FQNENV. CDR3 in amino acids: CASSPSTGAEAFF. The DNA of the CDR3 is TGTGCCAGCAGCCCCTCGACAGGAGCTGAAGCTTTCTTT.

With respect to this clone: Distinct nucleotide sequences in the sample also encode this CDR3. This chain joins TRBV6-5 and TRBJ2-7; maybe TRBD1 (6 bases). This CDR3 is built from 11 residues. Per germline, CDR1 MNHEY and CDR2 SVGAGI. V gave up 6 bases and J gave up 4 bases, with 7 bases separating them. CDR3 region: CASSTGYEQYF. CDR3 nucleotide sequence: TGTGCCAGCAGCACAGGGTACGAGCAGTACTTC.

This clone came up once. The chain joins TRBV11-3 to TRBJ1-1; D gene ambiguous. The CDR3 is 13 amino acids. The V gene lost 5 bases and the J gene lost 4 bases, with 11 bases spanning the gap. The germline V gene encodes CDR1 SGHNT and CDR2 YENEEA. CDR3 nucleotides: TGTGCCAGCAGCCGACGGGGTGGCACTGAAGCTTTCTTT. It specifies CASSRRGGTEAFF.

The CDR3 DNA sequence: TGTGCCAGCAGTACCAGGGGCCCTTCCTCCTACGAGCAGTACTTC. It specifies CASSTRGPSSYEQYF. The chain is built from TRBV7-9 and TRBJ2-7; D is possibly TRBD1 (6 bases). CDR1 and CDR2 (germline): SEHNR, FQNEAQ (reference sequence). The V gene lost 6 bases and the J gene lost 0 bases, with 15 bases spanning the gap. CDR3 length: 15 amino acids.

The CDR3 loop reads CASSSSYQETQYF. As DNA, the CDR3 is TGCGCCAGCAGCTCGTCGTACCAAGAGACCCAGTACTTC. The J gene is TRBJ2-5, the V gene TRBV5-1; D gene ambiguous. With 3 bases removed from V and 0 bases from J, the gap between germline ends came to 6 bases. The CDR3 contains 13 residues. Per the germline V gene, CDR1 is SGHRS and CDR2 is YFSETQ.

The V gene is TRBV27, the J gene TRBJ1-1, with TRBD1 as a possible D gene (5 bases). The V gene lost 2 bases and the J gene lost 1 base, with 17 bases spanning the gap. From germline, CDR1 is MNHEY and CDR2 SMNVEV (reference sequence). This CDR3 comprises 17 residues. CDR3 in DNA: TGTGCCAGCAGTTTACCTACTACGGACACCCCGAACACTGAAGCTTTCTTT. Its translation: CASSLPTTDTPNTEAFF.

The chain links TRBV6-1 to TRBJ2-3; 7 bases align to TRBD1. The V gene's germline CDR1 is MNHNS and CDR2 SASEGT. Trimming cost V 6 bases and J 3 bases; bases outside gene matches: 9. This CDR3 spans 15 amino acids. The DNA for the CDR3 is TGTGCCAGCAGCCAGAACAGGGGCCCTACAGATACGCAGTATTTT. Encoded protein: CASSQNRGPTDTQYF.

This clone was seen only once. The chain links TRBV6-6 to TRBJ1-1; D gene unclear. Germline V gene sequence: CDR1 MNHNY, CDR2 SVGAGI (reference sequence). Trimming stripped 8 bases from V and 4 bases from J, with 14 bases between. The CDR3 is 13 amino acids. The CDR3 nucleotides are TGTGCCAGCGGCGGGGTAAAGAGCACTGAAGCTTTCTTT. It codes for CASGGVKSTEAFF.

Here the CDR3 reads CASTATDSYEQYF. CDR3 in DNA: TGTGCCAGCACTGCGACAGACTCCTACGAGCAGTACTTC. The chain combines TRBV6-5 with TRBJ2-7, with a tentative D call TRBD1 (5 bases). Germline V gives CDR1 MNHEY, CDR2 SVGAGI. The CDR3 runs to 13 residues. Trimming cost V 7 bases and J 0 bases, with 10 bases left between them.

The V gene is TRBV6-6, the J gene TRBJ1-1; perhaps TRBD1 as D (5 bases). Germline CDR1 MNHNY, CDR2 SVGAGI (reference sequence). V lost 7 bases to trimming and J lost 0 bases, with 12 bases between them. The CDR3 consists of 14 residues. The CDR3 sequence is CASIYRYLNTEAFF. In DNA form, the CDR3 reads TGTGCCAGCATCTACAGGTACCTGAACACTGAAGCTTTCTTT.

This clone appeared a few times. The chain couples TRBV6-1 to TRBJ2-1; TRBD2 might be the D (6 bases). This CDR3 contains 14 residues. Trimming took 1 base from V and 3 from J, leaving 7 bases between them. Germline CDR1 MNHNS, CDR2 SASEGT. The CDR3, as DNA: TGTGCCAGCAGTGAAGGGGGGGACTACAATGAGCAGTTCTTC. Translated, it gives CASSEGGDYNEQFF.

The chain carries TRBV10-3 and TRBJ2-3, with 8 bases that match TRBD2. The germline V gene encodes CDR1 ENHRY and CDR2 SYGVKD. The CDR3 totals 16 residues. V trimming: 3 bases; J trimming: 0 bases; junction bases outside the gene matches: 5. In DNA, the CDR3 is TGTGCCATCAGTGACCCAACTAGCGGTAGCACAGATACGCAGTATTTT. This codes for CAISDPTSGSTDTQYF.